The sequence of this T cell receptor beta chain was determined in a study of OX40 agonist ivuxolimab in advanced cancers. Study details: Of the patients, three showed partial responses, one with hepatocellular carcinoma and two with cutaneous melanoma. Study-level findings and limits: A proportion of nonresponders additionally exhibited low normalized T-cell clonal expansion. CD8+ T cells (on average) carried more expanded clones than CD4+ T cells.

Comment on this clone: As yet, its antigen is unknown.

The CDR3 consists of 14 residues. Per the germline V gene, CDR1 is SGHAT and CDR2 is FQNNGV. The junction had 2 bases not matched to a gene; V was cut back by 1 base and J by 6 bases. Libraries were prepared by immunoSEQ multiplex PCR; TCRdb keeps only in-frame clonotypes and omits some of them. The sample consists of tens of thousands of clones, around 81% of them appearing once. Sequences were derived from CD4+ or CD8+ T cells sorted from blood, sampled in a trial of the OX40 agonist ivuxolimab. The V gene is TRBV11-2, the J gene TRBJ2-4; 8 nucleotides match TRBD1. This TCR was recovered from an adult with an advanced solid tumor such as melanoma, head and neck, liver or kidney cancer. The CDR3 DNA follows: TGTGCCAGCAGCTTAGCAGGGGGCACAAACATTCAGTACTTC. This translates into CASSLAGGTNIQYF.